This TCR beta chain was retrieved from a study of tumor-infiltrating lymphocytes in primary liver carcinoma. Between roughly 17 and 33 mg of unsorted bulk tissue served as the source from which RNA and DNA were co-extracted. Every patient in the cohort had a primary liver carcinoma. That carcinoma was treated by surgical resection. This clonotype has only one observation. One end of the junction varies from germline; a read error may be responsible. The CDR3 runs to 15 residues. The germline CDR1 and CDR2 sequences are LGHNA and YSLEER. The researchers produced TCR beta cDNA from approximately 540 ng total RNA with a constant-region primer. ARM-PCR, slightly modified, supplied the TCR beta libraries through three nested multiplex PCR rounds. Use of TRBV1-TRBV30 forward primers with a C-beta reverse primer characterized the first two PCR rounds, which lasted around 9 cycles each. MiXCR was run by TCRdb on the multiplex PCR reads, yielding one entry per CDR3 protein. Seen here are more than 70,000 distinct CDR3 sequences, approximately 69% observed once, and the top ten hold less than 30%.

This sequence joins TRBV4-3 and TRBJ1-1; possibly TRBD1 for D (5 bases). Specimen: tumor-adjacent normal liver tissue. This sequence originates from a man aged 40-50 years with primary liver carcinoma and hepatitis B virus infection. CDR3 in DNA: TGCGCCAGCAGCCAAGGGCAACAGGAGGACACTGAAGCATTCTTT. Amino acid sequence: CASSQGQQEDTEAFF.